Below, one T cell receptor beta chain is given with its context. The target antigen is unknown. Treatment of all HIV participants took place in the United States. This sample was included in a study of long-term antiretroviral therapy in people with HIV. The assay, immunoSEQ v3.0, was run at survey level. In sequencing, about 35,000-50,000 T-cell genomes per sample were targeted. Assay: immunoSEQ multiplex PCR; the TCRdb copy retains only in-frame clones and omits some. This sample has about 28,000 clones, with 75% to 85% found just once. V was trimmed by 0 bases and J by 3 bases, leaving 13 bases between them. This CDR3 is built from 16 residues. Germline V gene data show CDR1 as SGHNT and CDR2 as YYREEE (reference sequence). Study-level results: Narrower CDR3 length ranges marked HIV repertoires relative to controls. ART preceded a rise in diversity that nonetheless stayed lower than in transplant donor controls.

The chain joins TRBV5-4 to TRBJ1-5; no reliable D call. The source was unsorted PBMCs, collected 0.3 years after starting antiretroviral therapy. The TCR sequence derives from a man aged 40-55 years with HIV. CDR3 loop: CASSLGPLGDNQPQHF. The CDR3 DNA reads TGTGCCAGCAGCTTGGGACCTCTGGGAGACAATCAGCCCCAGCATTTT.